These 5 T cell receptor beta chains were all obtained from the same sample, sequenced in a study of metastatic and nonmetastatic thyroid tumors. TCRdb re-analyzed the PCR reads using MiXCR. The sample comprises 15,000 to 20,000 clones, around 22% of which are singletons, and about a fifth rests with the top ten. All patients were untreated before thyroid surgery. The sequenced material came from adjacent normal tissue. The receptors stem from a female donor with papillary thyroid cancer or a benign thyroid nodule (not recorded which). Some clones in this sample may be carry-over from other donors' samples.

This clone turned up a few times. The CDR3 end shows no conserved phenylalanine or tryptophan, and so a read error is likely. V gene TRBV27 combines with J gene TRBJ2-2; TRBD2 matches 10 bases. Germline lookup yields CDR1 MNHEY and CDR2 SMNVEV (reference sequence). This CDR3 has 18 amino acids. The CDR3 DNA sequence: TGTGCCAGCAGTTCCTGGACTAGCGGTCCCTCGAACACCGCGGAGCTGTTTTCT. It is translated as CASSSWTSGPSNTAELFS.

Note on this clone: This specimen includes other DNA sequences encoding the same CDR3. V and J are TRBV6-1 and TRBJ1-2, with D possibly matching TRBD1 (6 bases). The CDR3 runs 17 residues. Trimming removed 6 bases from V and 1 base from J, with 21 bases in between. Germline V CDR1 and CDR2: MNHNS, SASEGT. Here the CDR3 DNA reads TGTGCCAGCAGACCCCGAACGGGGGCGAATATTAACTATGGCTACACCTTC. Translating it yields CASRPRTGANINYGYTF.

The V gene is TRBV11-2, the J gene TRBJ2-7, with 7 bases aligning to TRBD1. Germline loops: CDR1 SGHAT, CDR2 FQNNGV. V was pared by 4 bases and J by 13 bases, with 10 bases of the junction left unmatched. The CDR3 covers 12 residues. CDR3 loop: CASSSTGFMEYF. Written as DNA, the CDR3 is TGTGCCAGCAGCTCGACAGGGTTTATGGAATACTTC.

The V call is TRBV20-1, the J call TRBJ2-6; D might be TRBD1 (6 bases). Germline lookup yields CDR1 DFQATT and CDR2 SNEGSKA (reference sequence). CDR3 length equals 18 residues. Trimming took off 6 bases at V and 0 bases at J, with 21 bases between the two ends. The CDR3 coding sequence is TGCAGTGCCGCGGTCCCGACAGGAATAAACTCTGGGGCCAACGTCCTGACTTTC. Its translation: CSAAVPTGINSGANVLTF.

By share of the sample, this clone is large (0.1 to 1%). The rearrangement links TRBV30 to TRBJ2-7, with 10 bases lining up with TRBD2. The CDR3 sequence is 14 residues long. V lost 5 bases, J lost 6 bases, and 10 bases stayed unmatched. From germline, CDR1 is GTSNPN and CDR2 SVGIG (reference sequence). The CDR3 DNA is TGTGCCTGGGCCCCAGGAGCGGGAGGGTTCGAGCAGTACTTC. Translation gives CAWAPGAGGFEQYF.